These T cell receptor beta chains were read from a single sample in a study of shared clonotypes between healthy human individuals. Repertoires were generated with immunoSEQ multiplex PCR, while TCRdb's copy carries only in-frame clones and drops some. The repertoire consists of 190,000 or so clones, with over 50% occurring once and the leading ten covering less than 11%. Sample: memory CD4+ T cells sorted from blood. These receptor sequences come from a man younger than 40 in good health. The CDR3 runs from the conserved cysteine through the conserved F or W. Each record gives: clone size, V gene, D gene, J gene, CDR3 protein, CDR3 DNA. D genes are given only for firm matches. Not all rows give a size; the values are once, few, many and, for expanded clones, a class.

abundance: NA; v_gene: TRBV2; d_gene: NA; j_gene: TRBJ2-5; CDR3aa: CASQGLQTQYF; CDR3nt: TGTGCCAGCCAGGGACTCCAGACCCAGTACTTC
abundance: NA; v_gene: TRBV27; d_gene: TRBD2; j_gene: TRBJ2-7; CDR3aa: CASSFWTSGRTYEQYF; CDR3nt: TGTGCCAGCAGTTTCTGGACTAGCGGACGAACCTACGAGCAGTACTTC
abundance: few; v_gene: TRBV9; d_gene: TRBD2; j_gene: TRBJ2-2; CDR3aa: CASSLSAGGSSGELFF; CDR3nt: TGTGCCAGCAGCCTCAGTGCCGGCGGGAGTTCCGGGGAGCTGTTTTTT
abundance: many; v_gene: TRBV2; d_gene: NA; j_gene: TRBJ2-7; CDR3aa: CASSEAGFSYEQYF; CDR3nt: TGTGCCAGCAGTGAAGCCGGATTCTCCTACGAGCAGTACTTC
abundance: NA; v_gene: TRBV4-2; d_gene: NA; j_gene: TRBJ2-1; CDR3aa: CASSQESGQYNEQFF; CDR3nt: TGTGCCAGCAGCCAAGAAAGTGGCCAGTACAATGAGCAGTTCTTC
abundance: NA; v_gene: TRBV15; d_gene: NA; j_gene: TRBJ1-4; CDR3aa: CATRGVATNEKLFF; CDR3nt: TGTGCCACCAGGGGAGTTGCAACTAATGAAAAACTGTTTTTT
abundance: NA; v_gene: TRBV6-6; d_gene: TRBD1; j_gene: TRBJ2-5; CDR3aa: CASTILQGGETQYF; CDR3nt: TGTGCCAGCACCATCCTACAGGGGGGAGAGACCCAGTACTTC
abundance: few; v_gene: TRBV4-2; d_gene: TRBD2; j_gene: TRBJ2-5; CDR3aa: CASSQAFATSGRETQYF; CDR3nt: TGTGCCAGCAGCCAAGCATTTGCGACTAGCGGGCGCGAGACCCAGTACTTC
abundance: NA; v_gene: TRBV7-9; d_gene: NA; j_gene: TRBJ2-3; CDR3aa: CASSQGREPPTDTQYF; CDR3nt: TGTGCCAGCTCCCAGGGGCGGGAGCCCCCCACAGATACGCAGTATTTT
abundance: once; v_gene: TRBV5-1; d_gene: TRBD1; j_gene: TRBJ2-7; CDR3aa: CASSNSLRQGTTYEQYF; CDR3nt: TGCGCCAGCAGCAATTCCTTAAGACAGGGGACGACATACGAGCAGTACTTC
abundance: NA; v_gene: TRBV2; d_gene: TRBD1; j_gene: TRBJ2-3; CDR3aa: CASNDRGADTQYF; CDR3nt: TGTGCCAGCAACGACAGGGGGGCAGATACGCAGTATTTT
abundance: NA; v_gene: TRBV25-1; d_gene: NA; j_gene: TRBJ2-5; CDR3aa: CASSESGTLRGTQYF; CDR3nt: TGTGCCAGCAGTGAATCGGGCACGCTAAGGGGGACCCAGTACTTC
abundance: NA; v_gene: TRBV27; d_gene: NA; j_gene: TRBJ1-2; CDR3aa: CASSLDGFFNYGYTF; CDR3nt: TGTGCCAGCAGTCTGGACGGATTCTTCAACTATGGCTACACCTTC
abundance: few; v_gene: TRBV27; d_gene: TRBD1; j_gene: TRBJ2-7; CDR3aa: CASSLSIDRGSYEQYF; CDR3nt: TGTGCCAGCAGTTTATCGATCGACAGGGGCTCCTACGAGCAGTACTTC
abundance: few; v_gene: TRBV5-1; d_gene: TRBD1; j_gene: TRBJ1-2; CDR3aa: CASSLAMGQEDGYTF; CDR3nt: TGCGCCAGCAGCTTGGCAATGGGACAGGAGGATGGCTACACCTTC
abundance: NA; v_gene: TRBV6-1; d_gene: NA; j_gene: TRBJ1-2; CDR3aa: CASSPRAFYGYTF; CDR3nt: TGTGCCAGCTCACCTCGGGCCTTTTATGGCTACACCTTC
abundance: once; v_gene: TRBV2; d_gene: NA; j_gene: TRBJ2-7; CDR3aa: CASNRLAGYEQYF; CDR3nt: TGTGCCAGCAATCGTCTAGCTGGCTACGAGCAGTACTTC
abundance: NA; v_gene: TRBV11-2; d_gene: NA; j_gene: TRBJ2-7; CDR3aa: CASSKSFGGSWYEQYF; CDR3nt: TGTGCCAGCAGCAAATCATTTGGGGGTAGCTGGTACGAGCAGTACTTC
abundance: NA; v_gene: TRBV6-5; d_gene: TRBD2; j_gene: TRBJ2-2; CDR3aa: CASSYVGTSGKGELFF; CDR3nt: TGTGCCAGCAGTTACGTAGGGACTAGCGGTAAAGGGGAGCTGTTTTTT
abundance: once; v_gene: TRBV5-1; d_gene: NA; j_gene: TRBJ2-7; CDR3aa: CASSLQGPGYEQYF; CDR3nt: TGCGCCAGCAGCTTACAGGGTCCTGGGTACGAGCAGTACTTC
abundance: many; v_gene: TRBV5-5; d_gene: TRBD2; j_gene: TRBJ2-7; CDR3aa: CASRTTSGTSSYEQYF; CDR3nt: TGTGCCAGCAGAACCACTAGCGGGACGAGCTCCTACGAGCAGTACTTC
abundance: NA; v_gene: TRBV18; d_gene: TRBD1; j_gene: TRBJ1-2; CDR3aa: CASSPPTGPDKSGYTF; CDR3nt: TGTGCCAGCTCACCACCGACAGGGCCTGATAAGAGTGGCTACACCTTC
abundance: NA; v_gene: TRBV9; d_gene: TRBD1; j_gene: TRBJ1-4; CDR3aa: CASSAGQATNEKLFF; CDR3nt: TGTGCCAGCAGCGCCGGACAGGCAACTAATGAAAAACTGTTTTTT
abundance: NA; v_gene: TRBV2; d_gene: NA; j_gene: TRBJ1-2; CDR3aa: CASSQAESGYTF; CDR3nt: TGTGCCAGCAGTCAAGCGGAGAGTGGCTACACCTTC
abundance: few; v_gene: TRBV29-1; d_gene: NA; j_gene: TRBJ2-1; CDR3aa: CSARYGENEQFF; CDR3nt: TGCAGCGCCCGGTATGGGGAGAATGAGCAGTTCTTC
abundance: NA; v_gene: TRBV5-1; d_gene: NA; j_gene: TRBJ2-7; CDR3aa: CASSEQGTYEQYF; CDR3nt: TGCGCCAGCAGCGAGCAGGGGACCTACGAGCAGTACTTC
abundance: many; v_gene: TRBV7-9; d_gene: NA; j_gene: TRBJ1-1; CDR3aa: CASSLWVLVNTEAFF; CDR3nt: TGTGCCAGCAGCTTGTGGGTTTTGGTGAACACTGAAGCTTTCTTT
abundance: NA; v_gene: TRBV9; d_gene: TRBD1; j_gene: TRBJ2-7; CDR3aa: CASSPWTGGAYEQYF; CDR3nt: TGTGCCAGCAGCCCTTGGACAGGGGGGGCCTACGAGCAGTACTTC
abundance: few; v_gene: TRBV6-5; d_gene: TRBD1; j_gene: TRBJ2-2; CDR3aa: CASSYGRGQGTGELFF; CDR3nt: TGTGCCAGCAGTTACGGCAGGGGGCAAGGCACCGGGGAGCTGTTTTTT
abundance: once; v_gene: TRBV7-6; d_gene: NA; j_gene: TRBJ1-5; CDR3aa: CASSLAGSGSNQPQHF; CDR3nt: TGTGCCAGCAGCTTAGCGGGTTCAGGAAGCAATCAGCCCCAGCATTTT
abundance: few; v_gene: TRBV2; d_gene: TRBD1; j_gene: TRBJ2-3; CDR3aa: CASSLTGTGTDTQYF; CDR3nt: TGTGCCAGCAGCTTAACCGGGACAGGCACAGATACGCAGTATTTT
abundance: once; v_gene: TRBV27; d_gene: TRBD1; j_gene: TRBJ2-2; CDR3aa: CASSPRDRVPTGELFF; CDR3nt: TGTGCCAGCAGTCCGAGAGACAGGGTACCCACCGGGGAGCTGTTTTTT
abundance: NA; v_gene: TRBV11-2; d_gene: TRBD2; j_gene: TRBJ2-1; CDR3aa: CASSFSSGIGSYNEQFF; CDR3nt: TGTGCCAGCAGCTTCTCTAGCGGGATTGGCTCCTACAATGAGCAGTTCTTC
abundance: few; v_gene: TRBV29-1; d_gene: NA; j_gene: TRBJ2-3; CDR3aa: CSTTVKDPDTQYF; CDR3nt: TGCAGCACCACCGTCAAGGACCCCGATACGCAGTATTTT
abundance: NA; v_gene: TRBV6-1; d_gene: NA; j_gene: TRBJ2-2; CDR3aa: CATWVSNTGELFF; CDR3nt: TGTGCCACCTGGGTATCCAACACCGGGGAGCTGTTTTTT
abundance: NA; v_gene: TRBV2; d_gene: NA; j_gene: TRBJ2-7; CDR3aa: CASSGLGFYEQYF; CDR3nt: TGTGCCAGCAGTGGACTAGGATTCTACGAGCAGTACTTC
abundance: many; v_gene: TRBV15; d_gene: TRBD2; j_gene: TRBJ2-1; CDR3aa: CATSRESSGKGFNEQFF; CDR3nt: TGTGCCACCAGCAGAGAGTCAAGCGGGAAGGGATTCAATGAGCAGTTCTTC
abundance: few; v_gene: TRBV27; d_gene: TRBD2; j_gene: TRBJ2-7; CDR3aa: CASSLGSGRFPYEQYF; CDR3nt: TGTGCCAGCAGTTTAGGGAGCGGGAGGTTTCCCTACGAGCAGTACTTC
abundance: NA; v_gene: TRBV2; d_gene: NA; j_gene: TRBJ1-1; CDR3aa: CASTPEGTEAFF; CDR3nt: TGTGCCAGCACCCCAGAGGGGACTGAAGCTTTCTTT
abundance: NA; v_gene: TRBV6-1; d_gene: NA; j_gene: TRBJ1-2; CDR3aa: CASTENYGYTF; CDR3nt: TGTGCCAGCACAGAGAACTATGGCTACACCTTC
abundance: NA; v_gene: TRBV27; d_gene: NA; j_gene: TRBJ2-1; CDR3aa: CASSPLTAYNEQFF; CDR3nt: TGTGCCAGCAGTCCATTGACAGCCTACAATGAGCAGTTCTTC
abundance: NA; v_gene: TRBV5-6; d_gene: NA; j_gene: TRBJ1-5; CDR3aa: CASSLVGVNNQPQHF; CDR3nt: TGTGCCAGCAGCCTGGTGGGTGTGAACAATCAGCCCCAGCATTTT
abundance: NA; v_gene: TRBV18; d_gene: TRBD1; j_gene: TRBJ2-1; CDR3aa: CASSPSGGVYNEQFF; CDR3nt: TGTGCCAGCTCACCATCAGGGGGCGTCTACAATGAGCAGTTCTTC
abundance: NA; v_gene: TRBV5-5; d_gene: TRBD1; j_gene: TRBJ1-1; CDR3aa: CASSWRQGFDTEAFF; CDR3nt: TGTGCCAGCAGCTGGCGACAGGGGTTTGACACTGAAGCTTTCTTT
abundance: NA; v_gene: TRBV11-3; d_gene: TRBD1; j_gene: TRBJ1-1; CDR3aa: CASSLMGGTGRDNTEAFF; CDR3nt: TGTGCCAGCAGCTTAATGGGGGGGACAGGGAGGGACAACACTGAAGCTTTCTTT
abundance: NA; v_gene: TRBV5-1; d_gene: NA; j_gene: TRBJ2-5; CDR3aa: CASSKEYQETQYF; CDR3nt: TGCGCCAGCAGCAAGGAGTACCAAGAGACCCAGTACTTC
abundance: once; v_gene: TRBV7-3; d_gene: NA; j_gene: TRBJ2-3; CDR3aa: CASSLTPSGLASTDTQYF; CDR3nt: TGTGCCAGCAGCTTAACGCCTTCCGGGCTAGCTAGCACAGATACGCAGTATTTT
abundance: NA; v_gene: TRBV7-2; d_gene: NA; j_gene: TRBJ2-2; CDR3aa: CASSLAGYTGELFF; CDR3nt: TGTGCCAGCAGCTTAGCAGGGTACACCGGGGAGCTGTTTTTT
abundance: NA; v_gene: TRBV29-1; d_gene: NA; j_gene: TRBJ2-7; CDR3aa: CSVRDSFGRGTYEQYF; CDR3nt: TGCAGCGTCCGGGACTCCTTTGGAAGGGGTACTTACGAGCAGTACTTC
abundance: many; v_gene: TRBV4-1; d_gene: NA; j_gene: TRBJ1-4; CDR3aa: CASSQAVGGNEKLFF; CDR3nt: TGCGCCAGCAGCCAGGCGGTGGGGGGGAATGAAAAACTGTTTTTT
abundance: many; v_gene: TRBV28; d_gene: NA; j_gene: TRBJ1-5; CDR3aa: CASSFLGADQPQHF; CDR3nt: TGTGCCAGCAGTTTTTTGGGGGCCGATCAGCCCCAGCATTTT
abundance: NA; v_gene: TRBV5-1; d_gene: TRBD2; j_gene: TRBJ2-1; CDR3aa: CASSSLGGGRGNEQFF; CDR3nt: TGCGCCAGCAGCTCCCTAGGCGGCGGGAGAGGTAATGAGCAGTTCTTC
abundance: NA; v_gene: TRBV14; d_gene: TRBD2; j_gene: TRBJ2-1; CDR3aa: CASSQQTSGSYNEQFF; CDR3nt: TGTGCCAGCAGCCAGCAAACTAGCGGGAGCTACAATGAGCAGTTCTTC